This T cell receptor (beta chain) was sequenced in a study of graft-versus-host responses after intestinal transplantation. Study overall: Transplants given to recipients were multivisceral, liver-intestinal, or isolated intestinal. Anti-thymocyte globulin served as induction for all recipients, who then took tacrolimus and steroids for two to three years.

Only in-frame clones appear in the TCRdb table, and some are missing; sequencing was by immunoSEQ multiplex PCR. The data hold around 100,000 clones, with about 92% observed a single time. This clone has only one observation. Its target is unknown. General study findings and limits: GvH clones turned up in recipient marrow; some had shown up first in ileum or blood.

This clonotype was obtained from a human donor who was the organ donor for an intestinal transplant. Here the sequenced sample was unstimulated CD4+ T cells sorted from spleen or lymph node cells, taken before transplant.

The CDR3 DNA sequence: TGTGCCAGCAGCACTGGGACTAGCGGGAGTTGGACCGGGGAGCTGTTTTTT. It encodes CASSTGTSGSWTGELFF. The chain recombines TRBV13 with TRBJ2-2, with TRBD2 identical over 14 bases. Germline V gene lookup returns CDR1 PRHDT and CDR2 FYEKMQ (reference sequence). J was trimmed by 5 bases and V by 5 bases; bases with no gene match: 7. This CDR3 is 17 amino acids long.